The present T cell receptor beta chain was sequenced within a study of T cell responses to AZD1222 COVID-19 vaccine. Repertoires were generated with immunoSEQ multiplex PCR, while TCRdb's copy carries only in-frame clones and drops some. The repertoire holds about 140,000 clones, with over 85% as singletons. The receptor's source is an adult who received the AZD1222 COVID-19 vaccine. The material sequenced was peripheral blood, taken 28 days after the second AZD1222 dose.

In DNA form, the CDR3 reads TGTGCCAGCAGCCCGACAGGAATCGGCTCACCCCTCCACTTT. Its translation is CASSPTGIGSPLHF. The V gene is TRBV6-6, the J gene TRBJ1-6; D is perhaps TRBD1 (6 bases). V was cut by 6 bases and J by 10 bases, with 16 bases left in between. CDR3 length: 14 amino acids. Germline assignment: CDR1 MNHNY and CDR2 SVGAGI (reference sequence).